This T cell receptor (beta chain) was recovered during a study of OX40 agonist ivuxolimab in advanced cancers. Study information: Patients were given ivuxolimab, an antibody that agonizes OX40 (CD134). Administration of intravenous ivuxolimab to patients occurred every 2 weeks at 0.01 to 10 mg/kg. With a range of roughly 20 to 80, age averaged roughly 61 years, and 75% to 90% were male.

The CDR3 has 16 residues. Per germline, CDR1 SGHRS and CDR2 YFSETQ. V shed 4 bases and J shed 4 bases, with 20 bases lying between them. Some clones are missing from TCRdb's copy, which holds only in-frame ones; the method was immunoSEQ multiplex PCR. This table has tens of thousands of clones, roughly 84% appearing once. This sample comprised CD4+ or CD8+ T cells sorted from blood, obtained in a trial of the OX40 agonist ivuxolimab. The V call is TRBV5-1, the J call TRBJ1-1, with D possibly matching TRBD1 (6 bases). The TCR originated in an adult with an advanced solid tumor such as melanoma, head and neck, liver or kidney cancer. CDR3: CASSQTSQGTGTEAFF. The CDR3 DNA sequence: TGCGCCAGCAGCCAGACATCCCAGGGGACGGGCACTGAAGCTTTCTTT.